What follows are 7 T cell receptor beta chains derived from one specimen sequenced in a study of cytomegalovirus exposure and HLA in healthy donors. The repertoire was sequenced with immunoSEQ multiplex PCR; TCRdb's copy has only in-frame clones and lacks some. The profile shows fewer than 150,000 clones, almost 90% of them singletons. Source material: PBMCs. These receptors came from a woman between 18 and 30 years old in good health and CMV-seropositive.

This clone was recorded once. J is TRBJ2-1 and V is TRBV5-1, with TRBD1 matching over 12 bases. The CDR3 has 14 residues. The ends lost 2 bases at V and 8 bases at J; junction bases unmatched: 2. Per germline, CDR1 SGHRS and CDR2 YFSETQ. The CDR3 is CASSLGTGGHEQFF. In DNA, the CDR3 is TGCGCCAGCAGCTTAGGGACAGGGGGCCATGAGCAGTTCTTC.

The genes are TRBV10-3 and TRBJ2-1, with a weak D call TRBD1 (5 bases). CDR1 and CDR2 from the germline V gene are ENHRY and SYGVKD. V was shortened by 5 bases and J by 9 bases, with 23 bases between the two germline ends. The CDR3 runs 16 residues. The CDR3 sequence: CAISHKIGLERGEQFF. The DNA of the CDR3 is TGTGCCATCAGTCACAAGATAGGTTTAGAAAGGGGTGAGCAGTTCTTC.

In the case of this clone: The same CDR3 also results from other DNA sequences found in this sample. The chain has TRBV7-6 and TRBJ2-3; TRBD2 aligns across 7 bases. CDR3 size: 15 residues. V shed 0 bases and J 3 bases; nucleotides not matched to a gene: 3. The V gene's germline CDR1 is SGHVS and CDR2 FNYEAQ. The CDR3 nucleotides read TGTGCCAGCAGCTTAGCGGGGGGGACTACAGATACGCAGTATTTT. Translating it yields CASSLAGGTTDTQYF.

V gene TRBV7-3 combines with J gene TRBJ1-1, with D uncertain. CDR1 and CDR2 (germline): SGHTA, FQGTGA. The length of the CDR3 is 14 residues. Trimming left V 2 bases short and J 0 bases short, with 7 bases between. The CDR3 bases are TGTGCCAGCAGCTTAGCGGGGATGAACACTGAAGCTTTCTTT. Protein sequence: CASSLAGMNTEAFF.

The J gene is TRBJ2-6, the V gene TRBV5-1; possible D gene TRBD1, 5 bases. Trimming took off 4 bases at V and 1 base at J, with 9 bases between the two ends. The CDR3 runs 15 residues. The germline V gene has CDR1 SGHRS and CDR2 YFSETQ. In DNA form, the CDR3 reads TGCGCCAGCAGCCTGACAGCTTCTGGGGCCAACGTCCTGACTTTC. This sequence encodes CASSLTASGANVLTF.

This chain connects TRBV15 to TRBJ1-2, with TRBD1 as a possible D gene (6 bases). From germline, CDR1 is LNHNV and CDR2 YYDKDF (reference sequence). With 6 bases removed from V and 7 bases from J, the gap between germline ends came to 15 bases. This CDR3 is 13 amino acids long. CDR3 protein: CATRANRAFGYTF. The CDR3 nucleotides read TGTGCCACCAGGGCTAACAGGGCTTTTGGCTACACCTTC.

The gene calls are TRBV7-9 and TRBJ1-1, with 9 bases aligning to TRBD1. Unmatched junction bases numbered 4, after V lost 4 bases and J lost 1 base. CDR1 and CDR2 from the germline V gene are SEHNR and FQNEAQ (reference sequence). The CDR3 loop spans 15 amino acids. The DNA of the CDR3 is TGTGCCAGCAGCTCTGGGGACAGGGCGAACACTGAAGCTTTCTTT. Its protein product is CASSSGDRANTEAFF.